This TCR beta chain was captured by sequencing in a study of T cell repertoires in ileal Crohn's disease. Notes on the study in general: Sorted CD8 T cells held more high-frequency clones than CD4.

Generated by immunoSEQ multiplex PCR, the TCRdb table keeps only in-frame clones and is missing some. The data hold 5,700 or so clones, with 82% observed a single time. Germline V gene lookup returns CDR1 LNHDA and CDR2 SQIVND (reference sequence). The CDR3 contains 15 residues. The V gene end was trimmed by 4 bases and the J gene end by 3 bases; junction bases not matched to a gene: 6. This clone turned up a few times. The antigen is undetermined. This TCR was recovered from an adult with Crohn's disease. The sequencing sample was made of ileal tissue. V is TRBV19 and J is TRBJ1-3; TRBD1 agrees at 7 bases. CDR3 in DNA: TGTGCCAGTAGTACCCGGACAGGAGGTGGAAACACCATATATTTT. Amino acids: CASSTRTGGGNTIYF.